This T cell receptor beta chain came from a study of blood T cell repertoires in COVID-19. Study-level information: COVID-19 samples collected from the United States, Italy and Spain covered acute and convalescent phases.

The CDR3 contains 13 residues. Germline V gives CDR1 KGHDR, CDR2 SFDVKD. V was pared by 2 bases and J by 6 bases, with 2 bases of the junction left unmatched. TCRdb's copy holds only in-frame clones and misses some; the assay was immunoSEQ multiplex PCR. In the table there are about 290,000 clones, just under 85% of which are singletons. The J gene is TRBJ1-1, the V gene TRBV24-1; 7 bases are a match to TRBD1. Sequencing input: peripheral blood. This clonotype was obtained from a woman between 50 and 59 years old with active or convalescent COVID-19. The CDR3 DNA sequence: TGTGCCACCAGTGATTACAGGGGAGCTGAAGCTTTCTTT. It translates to CATSDYRGAEAFF.